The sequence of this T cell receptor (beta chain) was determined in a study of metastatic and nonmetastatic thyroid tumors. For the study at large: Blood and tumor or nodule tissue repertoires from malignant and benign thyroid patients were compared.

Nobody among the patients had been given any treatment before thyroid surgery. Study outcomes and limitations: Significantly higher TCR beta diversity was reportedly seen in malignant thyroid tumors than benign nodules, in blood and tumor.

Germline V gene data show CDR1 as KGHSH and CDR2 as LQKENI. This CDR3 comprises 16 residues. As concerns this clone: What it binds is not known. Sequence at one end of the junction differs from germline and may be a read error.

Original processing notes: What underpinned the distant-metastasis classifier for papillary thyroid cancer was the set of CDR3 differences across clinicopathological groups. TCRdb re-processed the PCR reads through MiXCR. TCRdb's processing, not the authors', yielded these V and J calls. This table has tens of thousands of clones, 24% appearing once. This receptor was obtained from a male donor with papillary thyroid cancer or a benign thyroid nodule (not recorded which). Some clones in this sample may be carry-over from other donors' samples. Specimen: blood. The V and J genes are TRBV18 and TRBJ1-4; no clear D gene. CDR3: CASSPLFECFREKLFF. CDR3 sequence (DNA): TGTGCCAGCTCACCACTCTTCGAATGTTTTCGTGAAAAACTATTTTTT.